One sample yielded the 30 T cell receptor beta chains listed below, sequenced in a study of shared clonotypes between healthy human individuals. Terminally differentiated effector memory CD45RA+ cells were left out of the naive CD8 fraction, which was CD45RO-negative and positively selected for CCR7. The assay was immunoSEQ multiplex PCR, and TCRdb's table has in-frame clones only and misses some. The data show around 2.1 million clones, about 92% seen once. Sequenced material: naive CD8+ T cells from PBMCs. These TCRs come from a man between 18 and 35 years old in good health. Some clones in this sample may be carry-over from other donors' samples.

The rearrangement uses TRBV14 and TRBJ2-1; no firm D call. Trimming took 2 bases from V and 9 from J, leaving 11 bases between them. From germline, CDR1 is SGHDN and CDR2 FVKESK. The CDR3 sequence is 13 residues long. The CDR3 sequence is CASSQLLLGEQFF. Here the CDR3 DNA reads TGTGCCAGCAGCCAACTCCTCTTGGGTGAGCAGTTCTTC.

This chain joins TRBV7-8 and TRBJ2-1, with D maybe TRBD2 (6 bases). Looked up from germline, CDR1 is SGHVS and CDR2 is FQNEAQ. V shed 6 bases and J shed 7 bases, with 19 bases lying between them. There are 15 residues in the CDR3. The CDR3 protein is CASSTGTGGMNEQFF. The CDR3 DNA reads as TGTGCCAGCAGTACCGGGACCGGAGGGATGAATGAGCAGTTCTTC.

V usage is TRBV7-3 and J usage is TRBJ2-3, with no clear D. V was trimmed by 1 base and J by 0 bases, leaving 14 bases between them. The length of the CDR3 is 17 residues. In germline, CDR1 is SGHTA, CDR2 FQGTGA. CDR3 nucleotide sequence: TGTGCCAGCAGCTTAAGCGTCGGGCAGACCAGCACAGATACGCAGTATTTT. This encodes CASSLSVGQTSTDTQYF.

The genes are TRBV5-1 and TRBJ2-1; D may be TRBD2 (5 bases). The V end was cut by 2 bases, the J end by 0 bases, with 12 bases between. This CDR3 spans 16 amino acids. The germline CDR1 and CDR2 sequences are SGHRS and YFSETQ. CDR3 coding DNA: TGCGCCAGCAGCTTTTTAGGACTGTCCTCCTACAATGAGCAGTTCTTC. Protein product: CASSFLGLSSYNEQFF.

The V call is TRBV10-3, the J call TRBJ2-5, with TRBD1 matching 7 bases. Germline V gene sequence: CDR1 ENHRY, CDR2 SYGVKD. The CDR3 is 16 residues long. Losses at the gene ends were 5 bases for V and 5 bases for J; bases not matched to a gene: 14. In nucleotides, the CDR3 is TGTGCCATCAGTCACAATCCCCGGACAGGCGAGGAGACCCAGTACTTC. Protein: CAISHNPRTGEETQYF.

Comments on this clone: Other DNA sequences in this specimen translate into the identical CDR3. V is TRBV13 and J is TRBJ2-7, with no clear D. Germline CDR1 PRHDT, CDR2 FYEKMQ (reference sequence). This CDR3 contains 14 residues. Trimming took 0 bases from V and 3 from J, leaving 9 bases between them. CDR3 amino acids: CASSLGGTGYEQYF. The CDR3 DNA sequence: TGTGCCAGCAGCTTAGGGGGTACCGGCTACGAGCAGTACTTC.

This chain uses TRBV19 with TRBJ2-7; tentatively, D is TRBD1 (5 bases). This CDR3 contains 14 residues. Germline V gene sequence: CDR1 LNHDA, CDR2 SQIVND (reference sequence). V shed 8 bases and J shed 4 bases, with 18 bases lying between them. The CDR3 bases are TGTGCCAGTTCCGCTCGGAATGGGGCATACGAGCAGTACTTC. Translated, it gives CASSARNGAYEQYF.

The chain couples TRBV25-1 to TRBJ2-6; a weak D match, TRBD2 (6 bases). This CDR3 has 17 amino acids. V shed 1 base and J shed 1 base, with 11 bases lying between them. CDR1 MGHDK and CDR2 SYGVNS come from the germline V gene. The CDR3 DNA sequence: TGTGCCAGCAGTGAATCCGGGACTTCTTCTGGGGCCAACGTCCTGACTTTC. It translates to CASSESGTSSGANVLTF.

The chain recombines TRBV7-2 with TRBJ1-3; D not resolved. The V gene lost 1 base and the J gene lost 1 base, with 8 bases spanning the gap. The CDR3 contains 15 residues. The germline V gene has CDR1 SGHTA and CDR2 FQGNSA. This chain's CDR3 is CASSLGRTSGNTIYF. The CDR3 coding sequence is TGTGCCAGCAGCTTAGGCAGAACTTCTGGAAACACCATATATTTT. The full variable domain, with the rest looked up from reference TRBV7-2 and TRBJ1-3, is GAGVSQSPSNKVTEKGKDVELRCDPISGHTALYWYRQSLGQGLEFLIYFQGNSAPDKSGLPSDRFSAERTGGSVSTLTIQRTQQEDSAVYLCASSLGRTSGNTIYFGEGSWLTVV.

The CDR3 spells CASVGTSYEQYF. The DNA of the CDR3 is TGTGCCAGCGTCGGCACCTCCTACGAGCAGTACTTC. V is TRBV6-6 and J is TRBJ2-7; D call uncertain. This CDR3 comprises 12 residues. Trimming took off 8 bases at V and 0 bases at J, with 8 bases between the two ends. The germline CDR1 and CDR2 sequences are MNHNY and SVGAGI (reference sequence).

Here the CDR3 DNA reads TGTGCCAGCAGCTTAGGCGCGGTCGAGACTGGAAACACCATATATTTT. Amino acid sequence: CASSLGAVETGNTIYF. The chain employs TRBV11-3 and TRBJ1-3, with D hard to call. Germline-derived CDR1 and CDR2 are SGHNT and YENEEA. The germline V and J ends were trimmed by 1 base and 2 bases, with 12 bases remaining between them. This CDR3 has 16 residues.

V usage is TRBV5-1 and J usage is TRBJ2-3; TRBD1 aligns across 8 bases. Germline V gene lookup returns CDR1 SGHRS and CDR2 YFSETQ. The V gene end was trimmed by 2 bases and the J gene end by 7 bases; junction bases not matched to a gene: 6. The CDR3 length is 14 residues. CDR3 amino acids: CASSFGTGINTQYF. The CDR3 bases are TGCGCCAGCAGCTTCGGGACAGGTATCAATACGCAGTATTTT.

The V and J genes are TRBV19 and TRBJ2-5, with 16 bases identical to TRBD2. Germline lookup yields CDR1 LNHDA and CDR2 SQIVND (reference sequence). This CDR3 spans 15 amino acids. V was pared by 8 bases and J by 2 bases, with 2 bases of the junction left unmatched. The chain's CDR3 is CASRGLAGGQETQYF. CDR3 nucleotides: TGTGCCAGTCGGGGACTAGCGGGAGGGCAAGAGACCCAGTACTTC.

The chain combines TRBV2 with TRBJ2-3, with D perhaps matching TRBD1 (6 bases). Germline values: CDR1 SNHLY, CDR2 FYNNEI. The CDR3 has 13 residues. V shed 8 bases and J shed 0 bases, with 9 bases lying between them. The CDR3 nucleotides are TGTGCCAGCGGACAGCCGAGCACAGATACGCAGTATTTT. It encodes CASGQPSTDTQYF.

The chain combines TRBV29-1 with TRBJ1-5, with D perhaps TRBD1 (5 bases). V lost 4 bases and J 0 bases, leaving 10 bases between the germline ends. Germline V CDR1 and CDR2: SQVTM, ANQGSEA. The CDR3 is 14 residues long. In DNA, the CDR3 is TGCAGCGTTGGGTGGGGGACTAGCAATCAGCCCCAGCATTTT. It translates to CSVGWGTSNQPQHF.

The chain is built from TRBV7-9 and TRBJ1-1, with a possible D match to TRBD1 (6 bases). Trimming took off 5 bases at V and 10 bases at J, with 14 bases between the two ends. This CDR3 has 12 residues. Germline CDR1 is SEHNR and CDR2 is FQNEAQ (reference sequence). The CDR3 DNA reads as TGTGCCAGCAGCCCATGGACAGCAGCAGCTTTCTTT. Translating gives CASSPWTAAAFF.

This clone was picked up one time. V and J are TRBV27 and TRBJ1-5; a weak D match, TRBD1 (5 bases). From germline, CDR1 is MNHEY and CDR2 SMNVEV (reference sequence). Trimming removed 1 base at V and 6 bases at J, with 13 bases between. The CDR3 loop spans 15 amino acids. CDR3 DNA: TGTGCCAGCAGTTTATTGGGGCAGGCCGTTCAGCCCCAGCATTTT. Protein product: CASSLLGQAVQPQHF.

The chain carries TRBV13 and TRBJ2-7; 11 nucleotides match TRBD2. Germline CDR1 PRHDT, CDR2 FYEKMQ (reference sequence). V shed 5 bases and J 4 bases; nucleotides not matched to a gene: 7. This CDR3 has 15 residues. The CDR3 is CASSRRLAGIYEQYF. The DNA for the CDR3 is TGTGCCAGCAGCAGGAGACTAGCGGGAATATACGAGCAGTACTTC.

The chain links TRBV4-3 to TRBJ1-4, with 9 bases that match TRBD1. Per the germline V gene, CDR1 is LGHNA and CDR2 is YSLEER. V was clipped by 4 bases and J by 6 bases; unmatched bases: 6. This CDR3 contains 15 residues. The CDR3 here is CASSPGTGRYEKLFF. CDR3 coding DNA: TGCGCCAGCAGCCCCGGGACAGGGCGGTATGAAAAACTGTTTTTT.

This chain uses TRBV25-1 with TRBJ2-2, with D hard to call. CDR1 MGHDK and CDR2 SYGVNS come from the germline V gene. Trimming shortened V by 1 base and J by 7 bases, and 10 bases separated the two germline ends. The CDR3 consists of 14 residues. This CDR3 reads CASSEFRVGGELFF. The DNA for the CDR3 is TGTGCCAGCAGTGAATTCCGGGTGGGCGGGGAGCTGTTTTTT. Variable domain in full (rest from reference TRBV25-1 and TRBJ2-2): EADIYQTPRYLVIGTGKKITLECSQTMGHDKMYWYQQDPGMELHLIHYSYGVNSTEKGDLSSESTVSRIRTEHFPLTLESARPSHTSQYLCASSEFRVGGELFFGEGSRLTVL.

This chain links TRBV28 with TRBJ1-2; the match to TRBD1 covers 8 bases. CDR1 MDHEN and CDR2 SYDVKM come from the germline V gene. The length of the CDR3 is 14 residues. The junction had 11 bases not matched to a gene; V was cut back by 6 bases and J by 8 bases. DNA of the CDR3: TGTGCCAGCAGCCTCCGGACAGGGCATAGGGGCTACACCTTC. Its protein product is CASSLRTGHRGYTF.

This chain joins TRBV7-2 and TRBJ2-7; D is unresolved. Germline CDR1 and CDR2: SGHTA and FQGNSA. The CDR3 sequence is 15 residues long. V lost 7 bases and J lost 4, with 20 bases in between. CDR3 DNA sequence: TGTGCCAGCACCCAACCGGCACTACCTAATTACGAGCAGTACTTC. Its translation: CASTQPALPNYEQYF.

The chain has TRBV6-5 and TRBJ1-3, with D perhaps matching TRBD1 (5 bases). This CDR3 region has 15 residues. The germline V and J ends were trimmed by 5 bases and 2 bases, with 13 bases remaining between them. Per the germline V gene, CDR1 is MNHEY and CDR2 is SVGAGI. The CDR3 bases are TGTGCCAGCAGTCCGAATCCGGGGCCTGGAAACACCATATATTTT. Amino acid sequence: CASSPNPGPGNTIYF.

This clone was seen just once. The rearrangement links TRBV28 to TRBJ2-1; D perhaps matches TRBD2 (6 bases). Germline V gene data show CDR1 as MDHEN and CDR2 as SYDVKM. This CDR3 contains 16 residues. Trimming removed 2 bases from V and 5 bases from J, with 16 bases in between. The DNA of the CDR3 is TGTGCCAGCAGTTTAGGATCCGTGCGGGACGACAATGAGCAGTTCTTC. Protein product: CASSLGSVRDDNEQFF.

The V gene is TRBV27, the J gene TRBJ2-5; the match to TRBD2 covers 12 bases. The CDR3 consists of 16 residues. Trimming removed 5 bases from V and 5 bases from J; junction bases left unmatched: 9. The germline CDR1 and CDR2 sequences are MNHEY and SMNVEV (reference sequence). The chain's CDR3 is CASSPPSGRALETQYF. The CDR3 coding sequence is TGTGCCAGCAGTCCCCCTAGCGGGAGGGCCCTCGAGACCCAGTACTTC.

The chain carries TRBV15 and TRBJ2-7; D is undetermined. In germline, CDR1 is LNHNV, CDR2 YYDKDF (reference sequence). This CDR3 region has 14 residues. Trimming shortened V by 5 bases and J by 3 bases, and 14 bases separated the two germline ends. CDR3 in amino acids: CATSERTSYYEQYF. CDR3 nucleotides: TGTGCCACCAGCGAACGGACCTCCTACTACGAGCAGTACTTC.

This chain links TRBV6-5 with TRBJ2-5; 7 nucleotides match TRBD1. V dropped 4 bases and J dropped 5; count of bases not matched to a gene: 7. The CDR3 has 14 amino acids. Germline CDR1 is MNHEY and CDR2 is SVGAGI. As DNA, the CDR3 is TGTGCCAGCAGTTTACAGGGGATGGGGGAGACCCAGTACTTC. Translated, it gives CASSLQGMGETQYF.

This clone came up once. The V and J genes are TRBV7-6 and TRBJ2-7, with D perhaps TRBD1 or TRBD2 (5 bases each). The CDR3 runs to 19 residues. V was shortened by 5 bases and J by 0 bases, with 26 bases between the two germline ends. Per the germline V gene, CDR1 is SGHVS and CDR2 is FNYEAQ. CDR3 sequence reads: CASSLLGDTRQIPSYEQYF. For the CDR3, the DNA is TGTGCCAGCAGCCTCCTGGGGGATACGCGGCAGATCCCCTCCTACGAGCAGTACTTC.

The chain joins TRBV4-2 to TRBJ2-7; D is uncertain. The V end was cut by 1 base, the J end by 7 bases, with 11 bases between. From germline, CDR1 is LGHNA and CDR2 YNFKEQ. The CDR3 sequence is 13 residues long. CDR3 sequence reads: CASSQGGLEEQYF. The CDR3 DNA follows: TGTGCCAGCAGCCAAGGTGGGCTTGAGGAGCAGTACTTC.

V usage is TRBV11-2 and J usage is TRBJ2-1; D perhaps matches TRBD2 (6 bases). The V end was cut by 4 bases, the J end by 10 bases, with 14 bases between. CDR1 and CDR2 from the germline V gene are SGHAT and FQNNGV. The CDR3 loop spans 13 amino acids. In DNA form, the CDR3 reads TGTGCCAGCAGCTCCCCGAGGGCGGGGGAGCAGTTCTTC. This gives the protein CASSSPRAGEQFF.